This section outlines one TCR beta chain sequence together with its context. The antigen this receptor binds is unknown. From cysteine to phenylalanine, the CDR3 is 18 amino acids long. No DNA sequence is on record. CDR1 and CDR2 are read off the germline V gene (reference sequence) as PRHDT and FYEKMQ. From each donor, a roughly 2.5 ml peripheral blood sample was collected into PAXgene tubes and stored at -80 degrees C. Total RNA was isolated from whole blood with the PAXgene blood miRNA kit on an automated QIAcube, without T cell sorting. Peripheral blood from monozygotic twin pairs, either concordant or discordant for inflammatory bowel disease, underwent deep TCRalpha and TCRbeta repertoire profiling that used unique molecular barcoding. Smoking habits were recorded for all twin pairs, and individuals were classified as current, former or never smokers. The library was generated by 5' RACE. Preparation of each TCR library used approximately 3,500 ng of total RNA. cDNA was synthesized with SMARTScribe reverse transcriptase in eight separate reactions per sample. During cDNA synthesis, template switching was used to introduce unique molecular identifiers that contained a 6-nucleotide sample barcode. Amplification of TCRalpha and TCRbeta cDNA involved two nested PCRs of approximately 16 and 10 cycles, and each PCR was followed by bead purification. Before amplification, the cDNA was both treated with uracil DNA-glycosylase and purified with the QIAquick PCR purification kit. In the second PCR, Illumina TruSeq-compatible adapters and sample-specific barcodes were added. Library quality and concentration were assessed using TapeStation and Qubit, and 4.5 to 6.5 ng of each library was pooled. The pooled libraries were sequenced with 2 x 100 bp reads and custom sequencing primers on an Illumina HiSeq2500 single-index Rapid Run. The paper's processing steps were these. MiGEC version 1.2.6 was used for UMI-based consensus assembly to correct PCR and sequencing errors. MiXCR version 2.1.1 was used for V(D)J alignment, clonotype assembly and CDR3 extraction. To normalise gene usage, clonotype sharing and MAIT/NKT TCR abundance, the analysis used the top 1000, 10 000 and 20 000 clonotypes per sample. After downsampling to 27 000 UMIs, diversity was calculated as the inverse Simpson index using the vegan R package. Paired Mann-Whitney U tests were applied to discordant twin pairs, and Benjamini-Hochberg correction was used for multiple testing. TCRdb reprocessed the reads, and each CDR3 protein sequence is entered once, without DNA. These V and J calls are TCRdb output, not the study's own analysis. The table kept for this sample lists fewer than 400,000 distinct CDR3 sequences. Of the sample, approximately 5.9% falls within the top ten clones.

The record originates from a study of monozygotic twins with inflammatory bowel disease (dated by TCRdb to about 2019). Study-wide context: The full study comprised around 28 monozygotic twin pairs: nine German pairs (four IBD-concordant, five IBD-discordant) and 19 IBD-discordant Danish pairs. The search for disease-associated traits relied mainly on comparing IBD patients with their genetically identical healthy co-twins within discordant pairs. Each individual had, on average, about 151 000 unique TCRalpha sequences and 181 000 unique TCRbeta sequences available for analysis. The paper's findings and limits, for the study overall: Repertoire similarity did not differ between concordant and discordant twins, possibly due to limited statistical power. The results gave no support for a single strong signal or clonotype linked to IBD. IBD patients shared fewer clonotypes with other individuals than healthy twins did, most markedly in patients showing signs of disease activity. Measured by the inverse Simpson index, TCRbeta repertoire diversity was lower in IBD patients than in their healthy co-twins. Because patients received different immunosuppressive treatments, the repertoires may have picked up extra background noise and variability between individuals. The analysis was unable to tell different T cell subtypes apart.

The TCR sequence derives from a human donor with ulcerative colitis or Crohn's disease, or a healthy co-twin of an affected twin (not recorded which). Specimen: blood. Recombination connected TRBV13 to TRBJ2-5; TCRdb's D gene call, TRBD2, goes unchecked for lack of DNA. Here the CDR3 is given as CASSLFGIAGGPQETQYF.